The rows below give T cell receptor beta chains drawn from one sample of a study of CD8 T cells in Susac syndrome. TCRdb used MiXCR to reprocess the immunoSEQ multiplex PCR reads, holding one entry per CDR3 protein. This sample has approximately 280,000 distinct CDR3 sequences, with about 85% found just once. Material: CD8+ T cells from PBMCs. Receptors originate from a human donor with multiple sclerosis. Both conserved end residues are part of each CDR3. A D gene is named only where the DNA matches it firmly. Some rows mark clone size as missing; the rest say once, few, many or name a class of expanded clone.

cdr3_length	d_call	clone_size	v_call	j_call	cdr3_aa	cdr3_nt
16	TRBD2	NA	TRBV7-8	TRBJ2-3	CASSSGESGGRDTQYF	TGTGCCAGCAGTTCCGGAGAAAGCGGGGGCCGCGATACGCAGTATTTT
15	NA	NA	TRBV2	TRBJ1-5	CASSPDGGLRQPQHF	TGTGCCAGCAGTCCGGACGGGGGGCTCAGACAGCCCCAGCATTTT
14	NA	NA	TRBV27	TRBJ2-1	CASTRPGLHNEQFF	TGTGCCAGTACTAGGCCGGGACTCCACAATGAGCAGTTCTTC
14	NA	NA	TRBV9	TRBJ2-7	CASSGRDASYEQYF	TGTGCCAGCAGCGGTCGAGACGCATCCTACGAGCAGTACTTC
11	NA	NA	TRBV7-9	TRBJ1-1	CASSLRVEAFF	TGTGCCAGCAGCCTTAGGGTTGAAGCTTTCTTT
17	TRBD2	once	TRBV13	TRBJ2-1	CASSSGTRVKTYNEQFF	TGTGCCAGCAGCTCTGGGACTAGGGTCAAGACCTACAATGAGCAGTTCTTC
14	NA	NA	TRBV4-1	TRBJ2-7	CASSHQTRPYEQYF	TGCGCCAGCAGCCACCAGACTAGACCCTACGAGCAGTACTTC
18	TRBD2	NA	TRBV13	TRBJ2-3	CASSGAVGTSGRPDTQYF	TGTGCCAGCAGCGGCGCGGTCGGGACTAGCGGCCGCCCAGATACGCAGTATTTT
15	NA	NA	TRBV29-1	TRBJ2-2	CSADGGSANTGELFF	TGCAGCGCCGATGGGGGTAGCGCGAACACCGGGGAGCTGTTTTTT
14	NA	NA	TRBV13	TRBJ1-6	CASSLGTANSPLHF	TGTGCCAGCAGCTTAGGCACGGCCAATTCACCCCTCCACTTT
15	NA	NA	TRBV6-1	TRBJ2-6	CASSEGPSGANVLTF	TGTGCCAGCAGTGAAGGGCCGTCTGGGGCCAACGTCCTGACTTTC
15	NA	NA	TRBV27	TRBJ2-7	CASSLTPRQEHEQYF	TGTGCCAGCAGTTTGACCCCTCGACAGGAGCACGAGCAGTACTTC
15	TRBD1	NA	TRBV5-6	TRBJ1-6	CASSLKGGLGSPLHF	TGTGCCAGCAGCTTAAAAGGGGGCCTTGGATCACCCCTCCACTTT
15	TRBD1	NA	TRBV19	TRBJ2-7	CASSPGTGDPYEQYF	TGTGCCAGTAGTCCCGGGACAGGGGATCCCTACGAGCAGTACTTC
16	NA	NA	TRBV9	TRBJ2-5	CASSVGNRAVEETQYF	TGTGCCAGCAGCGTAGGTAACAGGGCGGTTGAAGAGACCCAGTACTTC
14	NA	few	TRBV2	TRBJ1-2	CASSEAQDNYGYTF	TGTGCCAGCAGTGAAGCACAGGATAACTATGGCTACACCTTC
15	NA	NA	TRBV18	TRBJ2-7	CASSLYRASSYEQYF	TGTGCCAGCTCACTCTACCGGGCCAGCTCCTACGAGCAGTACTTC
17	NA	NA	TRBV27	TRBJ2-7	CASSRIHVVGLADEQYF	TGTGCCAGCAGTAGGATTCACGTAGTAGGGCTAGCCGACGAGCAGTACTTC
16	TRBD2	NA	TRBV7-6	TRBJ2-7	CASSPYVGGPRSEQYF	TGTGCCAGCAGCCCGTACGTGGGAGGGCCCCGAAGCGAGCAGTACTTC
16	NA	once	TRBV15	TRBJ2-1	CATSGISGRSYNEQFF	TGTGCCACCAGCGGAATAAGCGGCCGCTCCTACAATGAGCAGTTCTTC
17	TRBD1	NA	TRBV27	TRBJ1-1	CASTLVGTASMNTEAFF	TGTGCCAGCACCCTCGTCGGGACAGCTTCGATGAACACTGAAGCTTTCTTT
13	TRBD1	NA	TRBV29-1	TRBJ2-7	CSVKDRGLVEQYF	TGCAGCGTGAAAGACAGGGGATTAGTCGAGCAGTACTTC
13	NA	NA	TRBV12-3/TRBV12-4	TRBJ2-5	CASSSEGDETQYF	TGTGCCAGCAGTTCTGAGGGGGACGAGACCCAGTACTTC
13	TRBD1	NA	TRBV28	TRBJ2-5	CASSDRGRETQYF	TGTGCCAGCAGTGACAGGGGTCGAGAGACCCAGTACTTC
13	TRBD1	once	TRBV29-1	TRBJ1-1	CSIMTGMNTEAFF	TGCAGCATCATGACAGGGATGAACACTGAAGCTTTCTTT
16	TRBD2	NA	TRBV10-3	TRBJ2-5	CAISESIQLAEETQYF	TGTGCCATCAGTGAGTCTATACAACTAGCGGAAGAGACCCAGTACTTC
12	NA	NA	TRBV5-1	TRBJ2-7	CASTGNSYEQYF	TGCGCCAGCACGGGCAACTCCTACGAGCAGTACTTC
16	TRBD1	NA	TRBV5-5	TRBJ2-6	CASSYWGTGATNVLTF	TGTGCCAGCAGTTATTGGGGGACAGGGGCCACCAACGTCCTGACTTTC
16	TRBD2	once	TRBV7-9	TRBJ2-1	CASSSTPSGSNNEQFF	TGTGCCAGCAGCTCAACCCCTAGCGGGAGTAACAATGAGCAGTTCTTC
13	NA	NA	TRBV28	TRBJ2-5	CASSYPGGETQYF	TGTGCCAGCAGCTACCCAGGAGGGGAGACCCAGTACTTC
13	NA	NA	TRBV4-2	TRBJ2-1	CASGTALDNEQFF	TGTGCCAGCGGGACGGCTCTGGACAATGAGCAGTTCTTC
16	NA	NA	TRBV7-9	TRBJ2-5	CATPTRDLKGQETQYF	TGTGCCACCCCGACCCGGGACCTCAAGGGCCAAGAGACCCAGTACTTC
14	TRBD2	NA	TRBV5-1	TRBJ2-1	CASSMGLAGDEQFF	TGCGCCAGCAGCATGGGACTAGCAGGCGATGAGCAGTTCTTC
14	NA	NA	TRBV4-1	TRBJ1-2	CASSQEGRFYGYTF	TGCGCCAGCAGCCAAGAGGGCAGATTCTATGGCTACACCTTC
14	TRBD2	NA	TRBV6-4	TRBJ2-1	CASSRLAGGGEQFF	TGTGCCAGCAGCCGACTAGCGGGAGGCGGTGAGCAGTTCTTC
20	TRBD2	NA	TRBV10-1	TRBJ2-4	CASSAGTSGREGLAKNIQYF	TGCGCCAGCAGTGCCGGGACTAGCGGGAGGGAGGGGCTGGCCAAAAACATTCAGTACTTC
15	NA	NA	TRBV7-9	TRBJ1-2	CASSLGRPANYGYTF	TGTGCCAGCAGCTTAGGACGCCCAGCTAACTATGGCTACACCTTC